What follows is one TCR beta chain and its context. The antigen is not known. With 60 Vbeta and 13 Jbeta primers, the PCR was carried out. Produced via immunoSEQ multiplex PCR; TCRdb's table is partial and in-frame only. The profile shows roughly 200,000 clones, approximately 80% of them singletons. The data derive from a study of cytomegalovirus exposure and HLA in healthy donors. Points from the study as a whole: The majority of TCR sequences were rare, yet some public TCRs appeared in many donors.

The CDR3 is 14 residues long. The germline V gene has CDR1 SGHTA and CDR2 FQGTGA. V was pared by 3 bases and J by 5 bases, with 12 bases between. The chain carries TRBV7-3 and TRBJ2-3; D may be TRBD2 (7 bases). The TCR sequence derives from a woman aged 25 to 45 in good health and CMV-seropositive. The specimen sequenced was PBMCs. The CDR3 reads CASSFGGRGDTQYF. The DNA for the CDR3 is TGTGCCAGCAGCTTCGGGGGGCGAGGAGATACGCAGTATTTT.